This TCR beta chain was recorded in a study of blood T cell repertoires in COVID-19. Looking at the study overall: COVID-19 samples from acute and convalescent phases originated in the United States, Italy and Spain. From T cells, B-cell-depleted T cells, or PBMCs came the material, which was cDNA or gDNA.

As processed by the authors: Amplification from reference gene primers served as the basis for estimated nucleated cell counts. Sequencing was performed with immunoSEQ multiplex PCR; in TCRdb, only in-frame clones are kept and a portion is missing. V and J calls and clone size are as listed in that table; D and trimming were resolved from the DNA. This sample has around 170,000 clones, with approximately 79% found just once. V gave up 3 bases and J gave up 4 bases, with 13 bases separating them. The germline CDR1 and CDR2 sequences are SGHRS and YFSETQ. The CDR3 contains 14 residues. V and J are TRBV5-1 and TRBJ2-5, with a tentative D call TRBD1 (5 bases). The sequenced sample was peripheral blood. The clonotype originates from a woman older than 75 with acute or convalescent COVID-19. CDR3 sequence: CASSSGSTGETQYF. DNA of the CDR3: TGCGCCAGCAGCTCGGGTTCTACAGGAGAGACCCAGTACTTC. Complete variable domain (other parts from reference TRBV5-1 and TRBJ2-5): KAGVTQTPRYLIKTRGQQVTLSCSPISGHRSVSWYQQTPGQGLQFLFEYFSETQRNKGNFPGRFSGRQFSNSRSEMNVSTLELGDSALYLCASSSGSTGETQYFGPGTRLLVL.